The 29 T cell receptor beta chains presented below share a single source sample, sequenced in a study of T cell responses to AZD1222 COVID-19 vaccine (dated by TCRdb to the early 2020s). The label giving this sample's time point can be read as: about 28 days (+/-7) after the second vaccine dose. The library came from the immunoSEQ multiplex PCR assay. The table was pulled from immuneACCESS by TCRdb, which kept in-frame rearrangements only. Such tables lose some clones; where checked, under half of the loss comes from unresolved V genes, and the rest has no known cause. The sample table records 200,000 or so clones; approximately 95% of these occur just once. The ten largest clones add up to 0.9% to 1.1% of the sample. The input for sequencing was peripheral blood, taken 28 days after the second AZD1222 dose. The receptors derive from an adult who received the AZD1222 COVID-19 vaccine.

The chain joins TRBV4-3 to TRBJ2-7, with a weak D call TRBD1 (5 bases). The V end lost 4 bases, the J end lost 0 bases, and 10 bases lay between the germline ends. The CDR3 is 14 amino acids. Looked up from germline, CDR1 is LGHNA and CDR2 is YSLEER. This chain's CDR3 is CASSPTDSSYEQYF. Here the CDR3 DNA reads TGCGCCAGCAGCCCGACAGACAGCTCCTACGAGCAGTACTTC.

This chain joins TRBV3-1 (or the pseudogene TRBV3-2) and TRBJ2-3; 10 nucleotides line up with TRBD2. The V segment lost 0 bases and the J segment 2 bases; nucleotides outside the gene matches: 8. The germline gives CDR1 LGHDT, CDR2 YNNKEL (reference sequence). The CDR3 contains 18 residues. Here the CDR3 DNA reads TGTGCCAGCAGCCAAGATATTCGACTAGCGGGCAACACAGATACGCAGTATTTT. Amino acids: CASSQDIRLAGNTDTQYF.

In DNA form, the CDR3 reads TGTGCCAGCAGCCGGGTAAATAATTCACCCCTCCACTTT. As protein: CASSRVNNSPLHF. V usage is TRBV12-3 or TRBV12-4 and J usage is TRBJ1-6, with no clear D. The V end was cut by 6 bases, the J end by 5 bases, with 8 bases between. This CDR3 spans 13 amino acids.

The gene calls are TRBV28 and TRBJ2-5; 7 positions agree with TRBD1. Trimming cost V 11 bases and J 2 bases; bases outside gene matches: 5. Per germline, CDR1 MDHEN and CDR2 SYDVKM. This CDR3 is 12 amino acids long. CDR3 coding DNA: TGTGCCGCCGGGACAGCTCAAGAGACCCAGTACTTC. This gives the protein CAAGTAQETQYF.

V and J are TRBV4-2 and TRBJ2-7; TRBD1 or TRBD2 may be the D gene (5 bases each). The germline gives CDR1 LGHNA, CDR2 YNFKEQ. V shed 0 bases and J shed 2 bases, with 17 bases lying between them. The CDR3 runs to 17 residues. The CDR3 DNA sequence: TGTGCCAGCAGCCAAGATCGAGGTGGGACGGCGCCCTACGAGCAGTACTTC. It codes for CASSQDRGGTAPYEQYF.

This chain connects TRBV7-7 to TRBJ2-5; 9 bases fit TRBD1. The CDR3 extends over 14 amino acids. Looked up from germline, CDR1 is SSHAT and CDR2 is FNYEAQ (reference sequence). J was trimmed by 6 bases and V by 1 base; bases with no gene match: 3. The CDR3 nucleotides read TGTGCCAGCAGCTTAGTGGGACAGGGACAGACCCAGTACTTC. Translating it yields CASSLVGQGQTQYF.

The rearrangement links TRBV10-3 to TRBJ1-2; D is undetermined. V lost 8 bases, J lost 2 bases, and 12 bases lay in between. The germline V gene encodes CDR1 ENHRY and CDR2 SYGVKD. This CDR3 region has 13 residues. The CDR3 DNA reads TGTGCCATCGGGAAAGAAGGGAACTATGGCTACACCTTC. It codes for CAIGKEGNYGYTF.

On this clone itself: A much larger clone differs by one base, so this may be a read error. The chain joins TRBV7-2 to TRBJ1-3; D call uncertain. This CDR3 region has 12 residues. The V end lost 3 bases, the J end lost 0 bases, and 0 bases lay between the germline ends. The germline V gene encodes CDR1 SGHTA and CDR2 FQGNSA. CDR3 sequence (DNA): TGTGCCAGCAGCTTCTCTGGAAACACCATATATTTT. Protein sequence: CASSFSGNTIYF.

The chain is built from TRBV23-1 and TRBJ1-2; unclear D gene. TRBV23-1 carries the ORF label, with uncertain function. V lost 3 bases and J lost 4, with 9 bases in between. This CDR3 is built from 13 residues. CDR3 nucleotide sequence: TGCGCCAGCAGTCATCGGACTTGCTATGGCTACACCTTC. As protein: CASSHRTCYGYTF.

This clone was seen only once. The rearrangement joins TRBV10-2 to TRBJ2-2; the D gene is possibly TRBD1 (6 bases). V lost 8 bases and J lost 5, with 15 bases in between. Per germline, CDR1 WSHSY and CDR2 SAAADI. The CDR3 is made up of 14 amino acids. CDR3 loop: CASFRQDLTGELFF. CDR3 DNA sequence: TGCGCCAGCTTCCGACAGGACTTGACCGGGGAGCTGTTTTTT.

This chain joins TRBV7-9 and TRBJ1-4; 8 positions match TRBD1. CDR3 size: 16 residues. Germline V CDR1 and CDR2: SEHNR, FQNEAQ (reference sequence). V was clipped by 2 bases and J by 7 bases; unmatched bases: 9. The CDR3 region has the DNA TGTGCCAGCAGCTTACGACCGGACAGGGCGGGTGAAAAACTGTTTTTT. Encoded protein: CASSLRPDRAGEKLFF.

CDR3 DNA sequence: TGTGCCACCAGCAGAGATTTGCGGCTAGCGGGAAACACCATATATTTT. Protein sequence: CATSRDLRLAGNTIYF. The V and J genes are TRBV15 and TRBJ1-3, with unresolved D. This CDR3 is 16 amino acids long. Germline CDR1 LNHNV, CDR2 YYDKDF (reference sequence). Deletions cut 0 bases from V and 4 bases from J, with 13 bases between.

The V and J genes are TRBV12-3 or TRBV12-4 and TRBJ2-1; the D is unclear. V was trimmed by 2 bases and J by 8 bases, leaving 4 bases between them. The CDR3 length is 11 residues. Here the CDR3 reads CASSLIDEQFF. As DNA, the CDR3 is TGTGCCAGCAGTTTAATAGATGAGCAGTTCTTC.

This chain links TRBV27 with TRBJ1-1; no firm D call. Trimming stripped 3 bases from V and 7 bases from J, with 12 bases between. This CDR3 has 13 amino acids. Germline V gene lookup returns CDR1 MNHEY and CDR2 SMNVEV (reference sequence). The CDR3 DNA reads TGTGCCAGCAGTTTGCGGCGTCCCCTTGAAGCTTTCTTT. It codes for CASSLRRPLEAFF.

The chain links TRBV4-2 to TRBJ1-2, with D uncertain. From germline, CDR1 is LGHNA and CDR2 YNFKEQ. The CDR3 consists of 16 residues. Between the trimmed V and J ends, which lost 2 bases and 0 bases, there was a span of 13 bases. The CDR3 here is CASSQSGFSPNYGYTF. The CDR3 region has the DNA TGTGCCAGCAGCCAATCCGGGTTCAGTCCTAACTATGGCTACACCTTC.

The V and J genes are TRBV10-3 and TRBJ1-1; D is possibly TRBD1 (5 bases). The CDR3 spans 15 residues. Deletions cut 0 bases from V and 4 bases from J, with 12 bases between. Germline values: CDR1 ENHRY, CDR2 SYGVKD. The CDR3 sequence is CAISESIGGSTEAFF. In nucleotides, the CDR3 is TGTGCCATCAGTGAGTCGATCGGGGGAAGCACTGAAGCTTTCTTT.

This rearrangement joins TRBV5-8 to TRBJ1-1; D gene uncertain. CDR1 and CDR2 from the germline V gene are SGHTS and YDEGEE. This CDR3 contains 13 residues. The ends were cut back, 3 bases at V and 4 bases at J, with 10 bases in the middle. CDR3 amino acids: CASSWGGITEAFF. CDR3 nucleotides: TGTGCCAGCAGCTGGGGAGGTATCACTGAAGCTTTCTTT.

The gene calls are TRBV10-3 and TRBJ1-6; D possibly corresponds to TRBD1 (5 bases). CDR3 length: 14 residues. Trimming shortened V by 2 bases and J by 8 bases, and 10 bases separated the two germline ends. Per the germline V gene, CDR1 is ENHRY and CDR2 is SYGVKD. DNA for the CDR3: TGTGCCATCAGTGAGGGGGGTAGGCATTCACCCCTCCACTTT. This sequence encodes CAISEGGRHSPLHF.

The V call is TRBV6-5, the J call TRBJ2-3; 7 bases match TRBD2. The germline V gene has CDR1 MNHEY and CDR2 SVGAGI. V shed 6 bases, J shed 11 bases, and the junction held 14 bases outside the gene matches. There are 14 residues in the CDR3. CDR3 protein: CASRRAEAGYKQYF. In nucleotides, the CDR3 is TGTGCCAGCAGGAGGGCGGAAGCGGGGTATAAGCAGTATTTT.

The CDR3 here is CASSLEGGNSPLHF. In nucleotides, the CDR3 is TGTGCCAGCAGCTTAGAAGGGGGTAATTCACCCCTCCACTTT. V is TRBV7-2 and J is TRBJ1-6, with D perhaps TRBD1 (6 bases). The CDR3 runs 14 residues. Trimming left V 1 base short and J 6 bases short, with 7 bases between. Germline assignment: CDR1 SGHTA and CDR2 FQGNSA.

The V and J genes are TRBV28 and TRBJ2-1; 9 nucleotides match TRBD1. The V gene's germline CDR1 is MDHEN and CDR2 SYDVKM. V dropped 8 bases and J dropped 14; count of bases not matched to a gene: 7. CDR3 length: 11 amino acids. The CDR3 here is CASHSRDREFF. CDR3 in DNA: TGTGCCAGCCATTCCCGGGACAGGGAGTTCTTC.

The CDR3 coding sequence is TGTGCCAGCAGCGGACAGGATTCGCACGGCTACACCTTC. Translation gives CASSGQDSHGYTF. The chain is built from TRBV12-3 or TRBV12-4 and TRBJ1-2, with 7 bases fitting TRBD1. The CDR3 is 13 amino acids. The trim removed 6 bases at V and 8 bases at J, leaving 9 bases unmatched.

The chain couples TRBV6-6 to TRBJ1-1; no firm D call. The germline V gene encodes CDR1 MNHNY and CDR2 SVGAGI (reference sequence). Trimming removed 5 bases at V and 5 bases at J, with 15 bases between. CDR3 size: 14 residues. CDR3 residues: CASSHQVGGTEAFF. The DNA of the CDR3 is TGTGCCAGCAGTCACCAGGTCGGCGGGACTGAAGCTTTCTTT.

The V and J genes are TRBV3-1 (or the pseudogene TRBV3-2) and TRBJ2-1; 8 bases agree with TRBD1. The CDR3 is 16 amino acids. Trimming removed 3 bases from V and 7 bases from J; junction bases left unmatched: 11. From germline, CDR1 is LGHDT and CDR2 YNNKEL (reference sequence). The CDR3 spells CASSQVGQGPLNEQFF. CDR3 DNA sequence: TGTGCCAGCAGCCAGGTCGGACAGGGCCCTTTAAATGAGCAGTTCTTC.

The genes are TRBV5-1 and TRBJ1-1, with TRBD1 as a possible D gene (5 bases). V gave up 4 bases and J gave up 4 bases, with 14 bases separating them. Germline CDR1 reads SGHRS; CDR2 reads YFSETQ. This CDR3 contains 14 residues. CDR3 in amino acids: CASSTGPGGTEAFF. For the CDR3, the DNA is TGCGCCAGCAGCACGGGCCCGGGGGGCACTGAAGCTTTCTTT. The entire variable domain, with the rest obtained from reference TRBV5-1 and TRBJ1-1, is as follows: KAGVTQTPRYLIKTRGQQVTLSCSPISGHRSVSWYQQTPGQGLQFLFEYFSETQRNKGNFPGRFSGRQFSNSRSEMNVSTLELGDSALYLCASSTGPGGTEAFFGQGTRLTVV.

The V call is TRBV28, the J call TRBJ2-7; the D gene could be TRBD1 or TRBD2 (7 bases each). The CDR3 length is 13 residues. The V end was cut by 4 bases, the J end by 5 bases, with 12 bases between. The germline gives CDR1 MDHEN, CDR2 SYDVKM. CDR3 region: CASSSRGGDEQYF. The CDR3, as DNA: TGTGCCAGCAGTTCCAGGGGGGGAGACGAGCAGTACTTC.

This chain links TRBV5-1 with TRBJ1-3; 8 positions match TRBD1. The V gene's germline CDR1 is SGHRS and CDR2 YFSETQ. The CDR3 consists of 15 residues. Unmatched junction bases numbered 2, after V lost 0 bases and J lost 3 bases. CDR3 residues: CASSLDRGFGNTIYF. The CDR3 DNA sequence: TGCGCCAGCAGCTTGGACAGGGGGTTTGGAAACACCATATATTTT.

The chain combines TRBV5-1 with TRBJ2-7; 8 bases match TRBD2. This CDR3 is built from 14 residues. CDR1 and CDR2 from the germline V gene are SGHRS and YFSETQ. The trim removed 4 bases at V and 3 bases at J, leaving 6 bases unmatched. CDR3 protein: CASSAPGLDYEQYF. Here the CDR3 DNA reads TGCGCCAGCAGCGCCCCGGGACTAGACTACGAGCAGTACTTC.

The chain combines TRBV6-5 with TRBJ1-1, with TRBD1 matching over 10 bases. The length of the CDR3 is 15 residues. The V gene end was trimmed by 2 bases and the J gene end by 1 base; junction bases not matched to a gene: 1. Germline assignment: CDR1 MNHEY and CDR2 SVGAGI. CDR3 region: CASSYRTGGNTEAFF. The CDR3 nucleotides read TGTGCCAGCAGTTACAGGACAGGGGGGAACACTGAAGCTTTCTTT.